The 3 T cell receptor beta chains below come from one sample, sequenced in a study of T cells in Graves' hyperthyroidism and ophthalmopathy. TCR beta CDR3 regions were amplified from RNA. Carried out on the TCR CDR3, a first-round RT-PCR used the HTBI primer set. TCRdb redid the calling of the multiplex PCR reads with MiXCR, one entry per CDR3 protein. This sample carries about 770,000 distinct CDR3 sequences, about 17% of them seen once, and the ten largest clones take 15% to 20%. The sequencing sample was made of blood. These receptors all come from a woman aged 50 to 65 with Graves' hyperthyroidism that later progressed to Graves' ophthalmopathy.

This clonotype was recorded only once. This chain uses TRBV15 with TRBJ2-5; the D gene is possibly TRBD1 (6 bases). The V gene lost 0 bases and the J gene lost 4 bases, with 18 bases spanning the gap. This CDR3 has 17 residues. In germline, CDR1 is LNHNV, CDR2 YYDKDF (reference sequence). The CDR3 DNA is TGTGCCACCAGCAGAGATCTAACAGGGCCTGGGGGAGAGACCCAGTACTTC. This translates into CATSRDLTGPGGETQYF.

This clonotype was seen repeatedly, ten times or more. The chain carries TRBV20-1 and TRBJ1-5, with D possibly matching TRBD1 (5 bases). Trimming took off 2 bases at V and 5 bases at J, with 10 bases between the two ends. CDR3 length: 13 residues. The V gene's germline CDR1 is DFQATT and CDR2 SNEGSKA (reference sequence). For the CDR3, the DNA is TGCAGTGCTAGATCGACAGCGGATCAGCCCCAGCATTTT. As protein: CSARSTADQPQHF.

This clonotype appeared many times. The V call is TRBV20-1, the J call TRBJ2-3; D possibly matches TRBD1 or TRBD2 (5 bases each). The V gene's germline CDR1 is DFQATT and CDR2 SNEGSKA (reference sequence). The CDR3 spans 14 residues. The V end was cut by 2 bases, the J end by 4 bases, with 13 bases between. The CDR3 spells CSARYGGVPDTQYF. The DNA of the CDR3 is TGCAGTGCTAGATATGGGGGTGTCCCAGATACGCAGTATTTT.